Listed here are 12 T cell receptor beta chains from one sample, sequenced in a study of T-cell reconstitution after alpha-beta-depleted transplantation in children. Preparation of the TCRbeta library used unique molecular identifiers. TCRdb analysed the PCR reads with MiXCR anew, one entry per CDR3 protein. Counted here are about 540,000 distinct CDR3 sequences, over 20% occurring once; the ten biggest clones make up around 36%. The material was PBMCs, obtained before TCRalphabeta/CD19-depleted stem cell transplant. The receptors stem from a boy less than two years old with Wiskott-Aldrich syndrome, due to receive a stem cell transplant.

This rearrangement joins TRBV20-1 to TRBJ2-1, with unresolved D. This CDR3 contains 13 residues. Per germline, CDR1 DFQATT and CDR2 SNEGSKA (reference sequence). The CDR3 DNA is TGCAATCCCTACGGGCCTTCCTACAATGAGCAGTTCTTC. Protein: CNPYGPSYNEQFF.

This clonotype was counted a single time. J is TRBJ2-6 and V is TRBV13, with D unclear. The CDR3 covers 17 residues. V lost 4 bases to trimming and J lost 0 bases, with 13 bases between them. Germline lookup yields CDR1 PRHDT and CDR2 FYEKMQ (reference sequence). This CDR3 is CASSSSLLFSGANVLTF. CDR3 DNA sequence: TGTGCCAGCAGCTCCTCCCTCCTCTTCTCTGGGGCCAACGTCCTGACTTTC.

This chain links TRBV18 with TRBJ1-1; D is unclear. V lost 6 bases and J lost 7, with 12 bases in between. The CDR3 covers 12 residues. Germline V gene lookup returns CDR1 KGHSH and CDR2 LQKENI. The CDR3 DNA sequence: TGTGCCAGCTCCGTGACGGAGCGTGAAGCTTTCTTT. Its protein is CASSVTEREAFF.

The chain combines TRBV18 with TRBJ2-4; 8 nucleotides line up with TRBD1. The CDR3 length is 15 residues. Germline loops: CDR1 KGHSH, CDR2 LQKENI. V was clipped by 6 bases and J by 7 bases; unmatched bases: 11. The CDR3 DNA sequence: TGTGCCAGCTCTCCCGGACAGGGAGTGGTGAACATTCAGTACTTC. It specifies CASSPGQGVVNIQYF.

This clonotype was seen more than once but under ten times. This chain connects TRBV5-1 to TRBJ1-4; D gene unclear. The CDR3 is 14 residues long. The V end lost 2 bases, the J end lost 3 bases, and 8 bases lay between the germline ends. Germline V gene sequence: CDR1 SGHRS, CDR2 YFSETQ. DNA for the CDR3: TGCGCCAGCAGCTTAAGGTCATCTAATGAAAAACTGTTTTTT. Translated: CASSLRSSNEKLFF.

The rearrangement uses TRBV5-1 and TRBJ1-2; D ambiguous. The V and J ends lost 3 bases and 1 base respectively, with 10 bases between them. Looked up from germline, CDR1 is SGHRS and CDR2 is YFSETQ. The CDR3 has 14 residues. The CDR3 DNA reads as TGCGCCAGCAGCTCGGCCGGGAGTAACTATGGCTACACCTTC. It is translated as CASSSAGSNYGYTF.

This clonotype was counted a few times. The chain couples TRBV5-1 to TRBJ2-1; D uncertain. CDR3 size: 14 residues. Trimming shortened V by 0 bases and J by 7 bases, and 11 bases separated the two germline ends. From germline, CDR1 is SGHRS and CDR2 YFSETQ. The chain's CDR3 is CASSLVEAQNEQFF. The CDR3 nucleotides are TGCGCCAGCAGCTTGGTCGAAGCGCAGAATGAGCAGTTCTTC.

The chain uses TRBV7-6 and TRBJ2-7; D may be TRBD1 (5 bases). V lost 1 base to trimming and J lost 2 bases, with 15 bases between them. CDR3 size: 16 residues. The germline V gene has CDR1 SGHVS and CDR2 FNYEAQ. CDR3 sequence: CASSLGSGVGAYEQYF. The CDR3 DNA reads TGTGCCAGCAGCTTAGGATCTGGGGTAGGGGCCTACGAGCAGTACTTC.

This clonotype was seen a handful of times. The genes are TRBV6-5 and TRBJ2-3; 14 positions match TRBD2. V was clipped by 4 bases and J by 2 bases; unmatched bases: 5. Germline values: CDR1 MNHEY, CDR2 SVGAGI. The CDR3 is 17 amino acids. The CDR3 nucleotides are TGTGCCAGCAGTTTGGGGACTAGCGGGGGATTCACAGATACGCAGTATTTT. This codes for CASSLGTSGGFTDTQYF.

A word on this clonotype: A read error may produce the germline difference seen at one junction end. The chain couples TRBV5-1 to TRBJ2-3, with TRBD2 identical over 11 bases. The CDR3 spans 16 residues. The germline CDR1 and CDR2 sequences are SGHRS and YFSETQ. The CDR3, as DNA: TGCGCCAGCAACTTGAGGCTAGCGGGAGGTCGAGATACGCAGTATTTT. Amino acid sequence: CASNLRLAGGRDTQYF.

This clonotype was detected only a few times. The chain uses TRBV7-9 and TRBJ2-3, with 7 bases aligning to TRBD1. Trimming cost V 5 bases and J 3 bases; bases outside gene matches: 5. The CDR3 runs to 14 residues. Germline CDR1 is SEHNR and CDR2 is FQNEAQ (reference sequence). CDR3 sequence: CASSAQGVTDTQYF. The CDR3 bases are TGTGCCAGCAGCGCTCAGGGGGTGACAGATACGCAGTATTTT.

The chain recombines TRBV27 with TRBJ2-1; the match to TRBD2 covers 12 bases. The germline V gene has CDR1 MNHEY and CDR2 SMNVEV (reference sequence). The V gene end was trimmed by 11 bases and the J gene end by 0 bases; junction bases not matched to a gene: 17. The CDR3 spans 19 residues. The CDR3 is CAFSFRGLAGGPSYNEQFF. CDR3 coding DNA: TGTGCCTTCAGTTTTCGAGGGCTAGCGGGAGGGCCCTCCTACAATGAGCAGTTCTTC.